The clone carrying this T cell receptor beta chain appeared many times. This sample is drawn from a study of blood T cells in healthy people across ages. Study-level background: Using template switching, researchers captured about one barcoded beta molecule for each two T cells.

The CDR3 has 14 amino acids. CDR1 is MNHNY, CDR2 SVGAGI, per germline (reference sequence). Trimming left V 4 bases short and J 5 bases short, with 15 bases between. For the second PCR, which ran for roughly 6 to 12 cycles, a sample-barcoded 5' primer and a J-beta primer mix were used. TCRdb processed the 5' RACE reads anew with MiXCR; each CDR3 protein has one entry. The repertoire consists of around 500,000 distinct CDR3 sequences, with around 50% occurring once and the leading ten covering 20% to 25%. The chain recombines TRBV6-6 with TRBJ2-7; D is ambiguous. The TCR sequence derives from a man older than 75 in good health. Sample: blood. CDR3: CASSFDSYRDEQYF. Here the CDR3 DNA reads TGTGCCAGCAGTTTCGACTCCTATCGGGACGAGCAGTACTTC.